This passage covers 32 T cell receptor beta chains from one sample sequenced in a study of blood T cell repertoires in COVID-19. The protocol was immunoSEQ multiplex PCR, while the TCRdb copy is restricted to in-frame clones and leaves out a portion. Of 330,000 or so clones listed, roughly 88% are singletons. The sequenced material came from PBMCs or T cells enriched from blood (not recorded which). Receptors originate from a man under 40 who had recovered from COVID-19.

The chain's CDR3 is CASSEAGNTIYF. In DNA form, the CDR3 reads TGCGCCAGCAGCGAGGCTGGAAACACCATATATTTT. This chain links TRBV5-1 with TRBJ1-3; no clear D. The germline V gene has CDR1 SGHRS and CDR2 YFSETQ. This CDR3 region has 12 residues. V was shortened by 4 bases and J by 2 bases, with 4 bases between the two germline ends. Full variable domain (remainder filled in from reference TRBV5-1 and TRBJ1-3): KAGVTQTPRYLIKTRGQQVTLSCSPISGHRSVSWYQQTPGQGLQFLFEYFSETQRNKGNFPGRFSGRQFSNSRSEMNVSTLELGDSALYLCASSEAGNTIYFGEGSWLTVV.

This chain joins TRBV5-3 and TRBJ1-4; D gene ambiguous. TRBV5-3 is an open reading frame, and its role is uncertain. V lost 4 bases, J lost 4 bases, and 11 bases lay in between. CDR3 length equals 14 residues. The CDR3: CARSQYYSNEKLFF. DNA for the CDR3: TGTGCCAGAAGCCAGTACTATAGTAATGAAAAACTGTTTTTT.

The CDR3 reads CASSRSTTEISYEQYF. The CDR3 nucleotides read TGTGCCAGCAGCCGCTCAACCACAGAAATTTCCTACGAGCAGTACTTC. The genes are TRBV5-4 and TRBJ2-7; the D is unclear. This CDR3 comprises 16 residues. Germline CDR1 is SGHNT and CDR2 is YYREEE (reference sequence). The V end was cut by 4 bases, the J end by 1 base, with 18 bases between.

The chain carries TRBV30 and TRBJ2-3; D is undetermined. The germline CDR1 and CDR2 sequences are GTSNPN and SVGIG (reference sequence). CDR3 length: 12 residues. The V gene lost 0 bases and the J gene lost 4 bases, with 5 bases spanning the gap. CDR3 bases: TGTGCCTGGAGTGTACGGGCAGATACGCAGTATTTT. Residues: CAWSVRADTQYF.

J is TRBJ1-2 and V is TRBV12-3 or TRBV12-4; D ambiguous. The CDR3 is made up of 11 amino acids. Trimming shortened V by 0 bases and J by 7 bases, and 3 bases separated the two germline ends. The CDR3 DNA sequence: TGTGCCAGCAGTTTAGCCATTGGCTACACCTTC. The encoded protein is CASSLAIGYTF.

The V gene is TRBV6-5, the J gene TRBJ2-5, with no clear D. CDR3 size: 14 residues. Germline CDR1 MNHEY, CDR2 SVGAGI. V lost 10 bases and J 1 base, leaving 16 bases between the germline ends. Here the CDR3 reads CATSPLRSQETQYF. CDR3 in DNA: TGTGCCACTTCCCCTTTGAGGTCCCAAGAGACCCAGTACTTC.

The chain couples TRBV2 to TRBJ1-3; the match to TRBD1 covers 9 bases. The CDR3 length is 15 residues. The V gene end was trimmed by 6 bases and the J gene end by 4 bases; junction bases not matched to a gene: 7. The germline CDR1 and CDR2 sequences are SNHLY and FYNNEI. The CDR3 DNA sequence: TGTGCCAGCAGAGATGGACAGGGGAAAGGAAACACCATATATTTT. It codes for CASRDGQGKGNTIYF.

This chain uses TRBV5-6 with TRBJ2-7, with 10 bases fitting TRBD1. The V gene end was trimmed by 4 bases and the J gene end by 2 bases; junction bases not matched to a gene: 3. This CDR3 has 14 residues. The germline V gene has CDR1 SGHDT and CDR2 YYEEEE. The CDR3 is CASSAGQGAYEQYF. CDR3 bases: TGTGCCAGCAGCGCAGGACAGGGGGCCTACGAGCAGTACTTC.

The chain couples TRBV9 to TRBJ2-7; D is perhaps TRBD2 (5 bases). The germline V and J ends were trimmed by 4 bases and 2 bases, with 13 bases remaining between them. This CDR3 is 14 amino acids long. Germline V CDR1 and CDR2: SGDLS, YYNGEE. The CDR3 reads CASSQDSLPYEQYF. The CDR3 coding sequence is TGTGCCAGCAGCCAGGACTCCCTCCCCTACGAGCAGTACTTC.

This sequence joins TRBV30 and TRBJ2-5, with D maybe TRBD2 (5 bases). CDR1 is GTSNPN and CDR2 is SVGIG in the germline V gene (reference sequence). The V end lost 0 bases, the J end lost 4 bases, and 9 bases lay between the germline ends. The CDR3 runs to 13 residues. Here the CDR3 DNA reads TGTGCCTGGAGTGTCGCGGGTCCAGAGACCCAGTACTTC. This codes for CAWSVAGPETQYF.

The chain joins TRBV5-1 to TRBJ1-5, with D possibly TRBD1 on 5 matching bases. The CDR3 sequence is 15 residues long. Germline values: CDR1 SGHRS, CDR2 YFSETQ. V was shortened by 3 bases and J by 4 bases, with 14 bases between the two germline ends. This CDR3 is CASSSSGLSNQPQHF. CDR3 in DNA: TGCGCCAGCAGCTCGTCAGGGTTGAGTAATCAGCCCCAGCATTTT.

The V and J genes are TRBV6-5 and TRBJ2-5, with D tentatively TRBD1 (5 bases). The V and J ends lost 7 bases and 2 bases respectively, with 14 bases between them. The CDR3 totals 14 residues. Germline-derived CDR1 and CDR2 are MNHEY and SVGAGI. Here the CDR3 reads CASTLGQGQETQYF. DNA for the CDR3: TGTGCCAGCACCCTCGGGCAGGGTCAAGAGACCCAGTACTTC.

The chain recombines TRBV28 with TRBJ1-1, with D tentatively TRBD1 (5 bases). Between the trimmed V and J ends, which lost 6 bases and 7 bases, there was a span of 15 bases. This CDR3 has 13 residues. Germline V gene lookup returns CDR1 MDHEN and CDR2 SYDVKM. This chain's CDR3 is CASSLRVPGEAFF. CDR3 sequence (DNA): TGTGCCAGCAGCCTCAGGGTGCCGGGTGAAGCTTTCTTT. Together with reference TRBV28 and TRBJ1-1, the CDR3 gives the full variable domain: DVKVTQSSRYLVKRTGEKVFLECVQDMDHENMFWYRQDPGLGLRLIYFSYDVKMKEKGDIPEGYSVSREKKERFSLILESASTNQTSMYLCASSLRVPGEAFFGQGTRLTVV.

The CDR3: CASNGQANSPLHF. The CDR3 DNA sequence: TGTGCCAGCAATGGACAGGCTAATTCACCCCTCCACTTT. The chain couples TRBV2 to TRBJ1-6, with 7 bases that match TRBD1. Germline values: CDR1 SNHLY, CDR2 FYNNEI. This CDR3 spans 13 amino acids. The ends lost 7 bases at V and 6 bases at J; junction bases unmatched: 3.

This clone was seen only a few times. This chain links TRBV28 with TRBJ1-6, with a possible D match to TRBD1 (5 bases). This CDR3 is 16 amino acids long. Germline loops: CDR1 MDHEN, CDR2 SYDVKM. V was shortened by 7 bases and J by 3 bases, with 16 bases between the two germline ends. CDR3 in amino acids: CASTSQELLYNSPLHF. In DNA form, the CDR3 reads TGTGCCAGCACTTCACAGGAACTACTCTATAATTCACCCCTCCACTTT.

The V call is TRBV16, the J call TRBJ1-2; 7 nucleotides agree with TRBD1. Unmatched junction bases numbered 3, after V lost 3 bases and J lost 8 bases. Germline loops: CDR1 KGHSY, CDR2 FQNENV. There are 12 residues in the CDR3. Here the CDR3 reads CASSHGTDGYTF. In DNA, the CDR3 is TGTGCCAGCAGCCACGGGACAGACGGCTACACCTTC.

The chain is built from TRBV7-8 and TRBJ2-7, with D tentatively TRBD1 (6 bases). The V gene lost 5 bases and the J gene lost 4 bases, with 15 bases spanning the gap. There are 14 residues in the CDR3. Per germline, CDR1 SGHVS and CDR2 FQNEAQ. The CDR3 loop reads CASSLSDSSYEQYF. The CDR3 DNA reads as TGTGCCAGCAGCCTTTCGGACAGTAGTTACGAGCAGTACTTC.

This clone occurred once. The V and J genes are TRBV19 and TRBJ1-6; 12 bases align to TRBD1. Trimming removed 5 bases from V and 8 bases from J; junction bases left unmatched: 1. This CDR3 region has 14 residues. CDR1 and CDR2 (germline): LNHDA, SQIVND (reference sequence). This CDR3 is CASSGTGGDSPLHF. The CDR3 nucleotides are TGTGCCAGTAGTGGGACAGGGGGCGATTCACCCCTCCACTTT.

The V gene is TRBV7-9, the J gene TRBJ2-7; the D gene is possibly TRBD2 (5 bases). Trimming cost V 4 bases and J 2 bases, with 9 bases left between them. The CDR3 runs to 13 residues. In germline, CDR1 is SEHNR, CDR2 FQNEAQ (reference sequence). Here the CDR3 reads CASSSDGTYEQYF. In DNA form, the CDR3 reads TGTGCCAGCAGCTCGGACGGGACCTACGAGCAGTACTTC.

The chain employs TRBV11-2 and TRBJ1-6; D gene ambiguous. Germline V gene data show CDR1 as SGHAT and CDR2 as FQNNGV. The V and J ends lost 8 bases and 0 bases respectively, with 14 bases between them. CDR3 size: 16 residues. Here the CDR3 reads CASSDGHSSYNSPLHF. The CDR3 DNA sequence: TGTGCCAGCTCTGACGGTCACAGCTCCTATAATTCACCCCTCCACTTT.

The chain has TRBV7-8 and TRBJ2-7, with 9 nucleotides matching TRBD1. Trimming at V came to 5 bases and at J to 2 bases, leaving 4 bases not matched to a gene. CDR1 and CDR2 from the germline V gene are SGHVS and FQNEAQ. CDR3 length: 14 amino acids. CDR3 nucleotides: TGTGCCAGCAGCCCAAGGACAGGGGCCTACGAGCAGTACTTC. Encoded protein: CASSPRTGAYEQYF.

The chain employs TRBV2 and TRBJ2-1, with a weak D call TRBD1 (6 bases). Germline values: CDR1 SNHLY, CDR2 FYNNEI. This CDR3 comprises 12 residues. Trimming cost V 7 bases and J 9 bases, with 13 bases left between them. CDR3 sequence reads: CASTPGAGEQFF. The CDR3 nucleotides are TGTGCCAGCACCCCAGGGGCAGGTGAGCAGTTCTTC.

The chain couples TRBV28 to TRBJ2-7; 7 positions agree with TRBD1. Unmatched junction bases numbered 6, after V lost 4 bases and J lost 3 bases. The CDR3 runs 14 residues. Looked up from germline, CDR1 is MDHEN and CDR2 is SYDVKM. Here the CDR3 reads CASSSPGTVYEQYF. The DNA for the CDR3 is TGTGCCAGCAGTTCCCCCGGGACAGTCTACGAGCAGTACTTC.

This sequence joins TRBV5-4 and TRBJ2-3, with D possibly matching TRBD2 (6 bases). The V and J ends lost 4 bases and 2 bases respectively, with 17 bases between them. Germline V gene data show CDR1 as SGHNT and CDR2 as YYREEE (reference sequence). The CDR3 loop spans 16 amino acids. This chain's CDR3 is CASSPRLGGSTDTQYF. As DNA, the CDR3 is TGTGCCAGCAGCCCCCGGTTGGGGGGATCCACAGATACGCAGTATTTT.

The rearrangement joins TRBV28 to TRBJ1-1, with unresolved D. CDR1 is MDHEN, CDR2 SYDVKM, per germline. The V end was cut by 6 bases, the J end by 3 bases, with 11 bases between. The CDR3 is 13 amino acids. In DNA form, the CDR3 reads TGTGCCAGCAGGCAACGGCAGGACACTGAAGCTTTCTTT. Residues: CASRQRQDTEAFF.

V gene TRBV27 combines with J gene TRBJ1-2; D is possibly TRBD1 (5 bases). V lost 7 bases and J 1 base, leaving 19 bases between the germline ends. This CDR3 has 16 residues. Germline CDR1 reads MNHEY; CDR2 reads SMNVEV (reference sequence). CDR3 DNA: TGTGCCAGCAAGCGGTCAGGGAGGTCGGGTAACTATGGCTACACCTTC. Translation gives CASKRSGRSGNYGYTF.

The gene calls are TRBV10-1 and TRBJ2-7; TRBD2 matches 9 bases. Trimming cost V 6 bases and J 9 bases; bases outside gene matches: 9. This CDR3 is built from 13 residues. From germline, CDR1 is WNHNN and CDR2 SYGVQD (reference sequence). The CDR3 loop reads CASSAGLAGPQYF. The DNA for the CDR3 is TGCGCCAGCAGCGCGGGACTAGCCGGACCGCAGTACTTC.

The chain joins TRBV13 to TRBJ2-7; 8 nucleotides line up with TRBD2. The CDR3 runs 16 residues. Germline CDR1 is PRHDT and CDR2 is FYEKMQ (reference sequence). After removal of 4 bases from V and 4 bases from J, the junction contained 12 bases not matched to a gene. Here the CDR3 DNA reads TGTGCCAGCAGCTCCCGCCTACTAGCGGCCCCGTACGAGCAGTACTTC. This gives the protein CASSSRLLAAPYEQYF.

This chain joins TRBV19 and TRBJ1-2; weak D call: TRBD1 (5 bases). The CDR3 consists of 13 residues. Germline CDR1 and CDR2: LNHDA and SQIVND (reference sequence). V shed 10 bases and J shed 7 bases, with 19 bases lying between them. CDR3 residues: CATAGGRAGGYTF. The CDR3 nucleotides read TGTGCCACCGCGGGGGGAAGGGCCGGTGGCTACACCTTC.

The rearrangement joins TRBV28 to TRBJ1-1; 10 positions match TRBD1. The trim removed 6 bases at V and 9 bases at J, leaving 4 bases unmatched. The CDR3 covers 12 residues. Looked up from germline, CDR1 is MDHEN and CDR2 is SYDVKM. This CDR3 is CASSRDRGQAFF. The CDR3 DNA reads as TGTGCCAGCAGCCGAGACAGGGGGCAAGCTTTCTTT. The full variable domain, in which reference TRBV28 and TRBJ1-1 provide the parts outside the CDR3, is DVKVTQSSRYLVKRTGEKVFLECVQDMDHENMFWYRQDPGLGLRLIYFSYDVKMKEKGDIPEGYSVSREKKERFSLILESASTNQTSMYLCASSRDRGQAFFGQGTRLTVV.

The chain couples TRBV30 to TRBJ1-5; tentatively, D is TRBD1 (5 bases). The CDR3 runs to 14 residues. V lost 0 bases and J lost 2, with 8 bases in between. Germline V CDR1 and CDR2: GTSNPN, SVGIG (reference sequence). This CDR3 reads CAWSVLQGNQPQHF. In DNA, the CDR3 is TGTGCCTGGAGTGTATTACAGGGCAATCAGCCCCAGCATTTT.

V gene TRBV9 combines with J gene TRBJ2-7; 8 bases fit TRBD2. The CDR3 is 17 residues long. Per germline, CDR1 SGDLS and CDR2 YYNGEE. V was pared by 4 bases and J by 6 bases, with 18 bases of the junction left unmatched. Here the CDR3 reads CASSPQSAGGRGGEQYF. DNA for the CDR3: TGTGCCAGCAGCCCTCAATCGGCGGGGGGCCGGGGAGGCGAGCAGTACTTC.